The rows below give T cell receptor beta chains drawn from one sample of a study of CD8 T cells in ankylosing spondylitis. Each CDR3 protein is one row after TCRdb ran MiXCR on the 5' RACE reads. The table shows 290,000 or so distinct CDR3 sequences, with about 20% occurring only once. Input material: blood, either unsorted or a sorted T cell fraction (not recorded which). The receptor set was obtained from a female donor with ankylosing spondylitis or in good health (not recorded which). The CDR3 runs from the conserved cysteine through the conserved F or W. D genes are given only for firm matches. For some rows the clone size is stated as once, few or many, or as a class when expanded; others skip it.

>-|TRBV20-1|15|TRBJ2-1|TRBD2
TGCAGTGCGCCGACTAGCGTTGTCTCCTACAATGAGCAGTTCTTC
CSAPTSVVSYNEQFF
>few|TRBV20-1|15|TRBJ2-1|-
TGCAGTGCTAGCCTTTGGACAGATAGTTACAATGAGCAGTTCTTC
CSASLWTDSYNEQFF
>many|TRBV20-1|13|TRBJ2-3|-
TGCAGTGCCCTAGTAGTACGGGGAGATACGCAGTATTTT
CSALVVRGDTQYF
>few|TRBV20-1|11|TRBJ1-5|-
TGCAGTGCCCAGGGCGTCCAGCCCCAGCATTTT
CSAQGVQPQHF
>-|TRBV4-3|14|TRBJ2-7|-
TGCGCCAGCAGCCAAGGGGGCGAAGCCTACGAGCAGTACTTC
CASSQGGEAYEQYF
>few|TRBV5-6|11|TRBJ1-1|-
TGTGCCAGCAGCTACCTCACTGAAGCTTTCTTT
CASSYLTEAFF
>few|TRBV10-2|16|TRBJ1-5|TRBD1
TGCGCCAGCAGAGCTACCGGGACAGGGCGGGAACAGCCCCAGCATTTT
CASRATGTGREQPQHF
>few|TRBV27|13|TRBJ1-4|-
TGTGCCAGCAAGGAGCAGGGCCGAGAAAAACTGTTTTTT
CASKEQGREKLFF
>-|TRBV14|13|TRBJ1-2|-
TGTGCCAGCAGCCAAGATCTCGGGCAGGGCTACACCTTC
CASSQDLGQGYTF
>-|TRBV20-1|17|TRBJ2-5|TRBD2
TGCAGTGCCGGGGGACTGCTAGCGGGAGGGCCCGAGGAGACCCAGTACTTC
CSAGGLLAGGPEETQYF
>-|TRBV12-3/TRBV12-4|13|TRBJ1-1|-
TGTGCCAGCAGTCCCCGGGACTCCACTGAAGCTTTCTTT
CASSPRDSTEAFF
>-|TRBV30|11|TRBJ2-1|TRBD2
TGTGCCCTGGACCCGGGGGGTGAGCAGTTCTTC
CALDPGGEQFF
>few|TRBV24-1|17|TRBJ2-1|TRBD2
TGTGCCACCAGTGACCGAGGACTAGCGGGGGCCTACAATGAGCAGTTCTTC
CATSDRGLAGAYNEQFF
>-|TRBV7-6|16|TRBJ2-5|-
TGTGCCAGCAGCTATGGGGGACACCCAAACCAAGAGACCCAGTACTTC
CASSYGGHPNQETQYF
>few|TRBV20-1|14|TRBJ2-7|-
TGCAGTGCTAGAGCCTCGGACGGTTCCTACGAGCAGTACTTC
CSARASDGSYEQYF
>many|TRBV7-2|14|TRBJ1-1|-
TGTGCCAGCAGCTCCCGAGGAGCGGACACTGAAGCTTTCTTT
CASSSRGADTEAFF
>few|TRBV6-1|15|TRBJ1-2|-
TGTGCCAGCAGCGACAAAGACCAGGGTTTTTATGGCTACACCTTC
CASSDKDQGFYGYTF
>many|TRBV7-8|15|TRBJ2-1|TRBD1
TGTGCCAGCAGCGATTACAGGGGCTCCTACAATGAGCAGTTCTTC
CASSDYRGSYNEQFF
>-|TRBV5-1|14|TRBJ2-2|-
TGCGCCAGCAGCTTAAGGGATAACACCGGGGAGCTGTTTTTT
CASSLRDNTGELFF
>-|TRBV12-3/TRBV12-4|14|TRBJ2-3|-
TGTGCCAGCAGTTTCGGCGTGCTGGCAGATACGCAGTATTTT
CASSFGVLADTQYF
>-|TRBV12-3/TRBV12-4|14|TRBJ1-2|-
TGTGCCAGCAGTTTCCGGCGTCAGAACTATGGCTACACCTTC
CASSFRRQNYGYTF
>few|TRBV6-1|13|TRBJ2-5|-
TGTGCCAGCACAAAAGGGTGGAAAGAGACCCAGTACTTC
CASTKGWKETQYF
>few|TRBV7-9|14|TRBJ2-5|-
TGTGCCAGCAGCCCCGGGGAAACTTCTGGGGCCCAGTACTTC
CASSPGETSGAQYF
>-|TRBV6-1|14|TRBJ2-2|-
TGTGCCAGCAGAGGGGCAGGGGACACCGGGGAGCTGTTTTTT
CASRGAGDTGELFF
>few|TRBV15|14|TRBJ2-7|TRBD1
TGTGCCACCAGCGCGAAGGGACAGGGAGTCGAGCAGTACTTC
CATSAKGQGVEQYF
>-|TRBV6-1|13|TRBJ2-7|-
TGTGCCAGCAGGCGGGACGGAGCCTACGAGCAGTACTTC
CASRRDGAYEQYF
>-|TRBV28|14|TRBJ1-2|TRBD1
TGTGCCAGCACTCCGGGACAGACAGTCTATGGCTACACCTTC
CASTPGQTVYGYTF
>few|TRBV12-3/TRBV12-4|16|TRBJ2-7|TRBD1
TGTGCCAGCAGTTTTCACCGGGACAGGGGAGTTTACGAGCAGTACTTC
CASSFHRDRGVYEQYF
>-|TRBV3-1|18|TRBJ1-2|-
TGTGCCAGCAGCTCTCCCTTGCTTACAGGGCCGATAAACTATGGCTACACCTTC
CASSSPLLTGPINYGYTF
>-|TRBV10-3|16|TRBJ2-3|-
TGTGCCATCAGTGAGTTAAGTGGGAGCCGCACAGATACGCAGTATTTT
CAISELSGSRTDTQYF
>-|TRBV20-1|14|TRBJ1-2|-
TGCAGTGCTCCGATCGCAGGCCGGGCACGAGGCTACACCTTC
CSAPIAGRARGYTF
>few|TRBV12-3/TRBV12-4|16|TRBJ2-2|-
TGTGCCAGCAGTCTCCGACAGTGGGGGTCGGCCGGGGAGCTGTTTTTT
CASSLRQWGSAGELFF
>-|TRBV7-7|15|TRBJ2-7|-
TGTGCTAGCAGCTTAGGTCCTGGAGGTACCTACGAGCAGTACTTC
CASSLGPGGTYEQYF
>few|TRBV5-1|12|TRBJ1-1|-
TGCGCCAGCAGCCAAGAGGGGTCCGAAGCTTTCTTT
CASSQEGSEAFF
>-|TRBV12-3/TRBV12-4|15|TRBJ2-2|TRBD1
TGTGCCAGCAGTTTTGGAGGACAGGGGGCGAAGGAGCTGTTTTTT
CASSFGGQGAKELFF
>many|TRBV10-3|12|TRBJ1-1|-
TGTGCCATCAGTGGTATGGGGGTTGAAGCTTTCTTT
CAISGMGVEAFF
>-|TRBV6-1|13|TRBJ2-1|-
TGTGCCAGCAGTGAGATTAGAGGGGATGAGCAGTTCTTC
CASSEIRGDEQFF
>-|TRBV29-1|14|TRBJ1-1|-
TGCAGCGTTACAAAAGGGACACTGAACACTGAAGCTTTCTTT
CSVTKGTLNTEAFF
>-|TRBV10-3|14|TRBJ2-1|TRBD2
TGTGCCATCAGAAGCGGGAGATCCTACAATGAGCAGTTCTTC
CAIRSGRSYNEQFF
>-|TRBV19|13|TRBJ2-3|-
TGTGCCAGTAGTATAGACCGGGGAGATACGCAGTATTTT
CASSIDRGDTQYF
>few|TRBV10-3|14|TRBJ2-7|TRBD1
TGTGCCATCAGTAGAAGGGACAGGGGAACCGAGCAGTACTTC
CAISRRDRGTEQYF
>-|TRBV5-8|14|TRBJ1-1|TRBD1
TGTGCCAGCAGCCCCCGGACAGGGGGGAGTGAAGCTTTCTTT
CASSPRTGGSEAFF
>few|TRBV12-3/TRBV12-4|15|TRBJ1-2|TRBD1
TGTGCCAGCAGTTCGCCGGGACAGGCGGCCTATGGCTACACCTTC
CASSSPGQAAYGYTF
>-|TRBV29-1|13|TRBJ2-2|-
TGCAGCGTTGTTTCGGCGAACACCGGGGAGCTGTTTTTT
CSVVSANTGELFF
>-|TRBV20-1|14|TRBJ2-3|-
TGCAGTGCCCGACCCCTCCCGGGCACAGATACGCAGTATTTT
CSARPLPGTDTQYF
>-|TRBV7-3|13|TRBJ2-7|-
TGTGCCAGCAGCTCCCACCCCGGATACGAGCAGTACTTC
CASSSHPGYEQYF
>-|TRBV20-1|15|TRBJ2-4|-
TGCAGTGCTAGGGACACGGGGCTAGCCAAAAACATTCAGTACTTC
CSARDTGLAKNIQYF
>-|TRBV12-3/TRBV12-4|12|TRBJ2-7|-
TGTGCCAGCAACAGGTGGAGGCACGAGCAGTACTTC
CASNRWRHEQYF
>-|TRBV20-1|14|TRBJ2-3|TRBD2
TGCAGTGCGGGACTAGCGGGGGGCACAGATACGCAGTATTTT
CSAGLAGGTDTQYF
>once|TRBV4-3|13|TRBJ2-7|TRBD1
TGCGCCAGCAGCCAAGGACAGGGCCCGGAGCAGTACTTC
CASSQGQGPEQYF
>few|TRBV20-1|13|TRBJ2-1|TRBD2
TGCAGTGCCACTCTAGCGGGAGAAAGAAAAGGGTTCTTC
CSATLAGERKGFF
>many|TRBV6-2/TRBV6-3|17|TRBJ2-3|TRBD1
TGTGCCAGCAGAAACGCTAGACAGGGTTCCCGCACAGATACGCAGTATTTT
CASRNARQGSRTDTQYF
>-|TRBV7-8|15|TRBJ2-1|-
TGTGCCAGCAGCTTATTTAGGAGCTCCTACAATGAGCAGTTCTTC
CASSLFRSSYNEQFF
>-|TRBV6-2/TRBV6-3|13|TRBJ2-1|-
TGTGCCAGTTGTGAGATAGCGGCCGATGAGCAGTTCTTC
CASCEIAADEQFF
>-|TRBV7-2|15|TRBJ1-2|-
TGTGCCAGCAGCTTAGAGCAGGGGCTGAACTATGGCTACACCTTC
CASSLEQGLNYGYTF
>-|TRBV20-1|14|TRBJ2-1|-
TGCAGTGCTAGAGATCTAAGACAGAACAATGAGCAGTTCTTC
CSARDLRQNNEQFF
>-|TRBV15|17|TRBJ2-6|-
TGTGCCACCAGCAGAGATCGCCGAGCCTCTGGGGCCAACGTCCTGACTTTC
CATSRDRRASGANVLTF
>-|TRBV9|16|TRBJ2-7|TRBD1
TGTGCCAGCAGCGTAGAGGCAGACAGGGGCGACTACGAGCAGTACTTC
CASSVEADRGDYEQYF